This entry lists 17 T cell receptor beta chains sequenced from one sample in a study of blood T cell repertoires in COVID-19. Here immunoSEQ multiplex PCR was the method, and the copy in TCRdb shows in-frame clones only, minus some. The profile shows about 170,000 clones, around 91% of them singletons. Sequencing input: PBMCs or T cells enriched from blood (not recorded which). The receptors come from a woman younger than 35 who had recovered from COVID-19.

The V call is TRBV6-5, the J call TRBJ1-5, with D maybe TRBD1 (6 bases). This CDR3 contains 16 residues. Germline V gene lookup returns CDR1 MNHEY and CDR2 SVGAGI. Trimming pared 4 bases from V and 0 bases from J, leaving 13 bases between. DNA of the CDR3: TGTGCCAGCAGTTCCGATTCACAGGGTAGCAATCAGCCCCAGCATTTT. Translated, it gives CASSSDSQGSNQPQHF.

This chain links TRBV5-1 with TRBJ2-7; 11 bases align to TRBD2. Trimming at V came to 4 bases and at J to 3 bases, leaving 9 bases not matched to a gene. Germline lookup yields CDR1 SGHRS and CDR2 YFSETQ. CDR3 length: 16 residues. DNA of the CDR3: TGCGCCAGCAGCCCCGGGGGACTAGCGGAGGTCTACGAGCAGTACTTC. Its translation is CASSPGGLAEVYEQYF.

The chain uses TRBV5-1 and TRBJ2-3; D might be TRBD2 (6 bases). Germline V CDR1 and CDR2: SGHRS, YFSETQ. Trimming removed 4 bases at V and 0 bases at J, with 15 bases between. The CDR3 has 16 amino acids. DNA of the CDR3: TGCGCCAGCAGCCCCGGGAGTGGGCCTAGCACAGATACGCAGTATTTT. It codes for CASSPGSGPSTDTQYF.

The V and J genes are TRBV6-6 and TRBJ1-1; no reliable D call. This CDR3 is 12 amino acids long. Trimming took off 6 bases at V and 1 base at J, with 6 bases between the two ends. Germline CDR1 and CDR2: MNHNY and SVGAGI (reference sequence). CDR3 bases: TGTGCCAGCAGGGAGGGGAACACTGAAGCTTTCTTT. Protein product: CASREGNTEAFF.

The V and J genes are TRBV7-6 and TRBJ2-7, with 9 bases identical to TRBD2. The J segment lost 5 bases and the V segment lost 7 bases, leaving 9 bases of the junction unmatched. The CDR3 has 14 amino acids. The V gene's germline CDR1 is SGHVS and CDR2 FNYEAQ. The chain's CDR3 is CASTHSGSQNEQYF. The CDR3 nucleotides read TGTGCCAGCACCCATAGCGGGAGTCAGAACGAGCAGTACTTC.

This clone was recorded a few times. The V call is TRBV30, the J call TRBJ1-5; 7 bases align to TRBD1. CDR3 length: 16 residues. Germline CDR1 and CDR2: GTSNPN and SVGIG (reference sequence). Trimming at V came to 2 bases and at J to 5 bases, leaving 12 bases not matched to a gene. The CDR3: CAWSLLTGPEDQPQHF. CDR3 DNA sequence: TGTGCCTGGAGTCTGTTGACAGGGCCTGAGGATCAGCCCCAGCATTTT. The variable domain in full, completed from reference TRBV30 and TRBJ1-5, reads SQTIHQWPATLVQPVGSPLSLECTVEGTSNPNLYWYRQAAGRGLQLLFYSVGIGQISSEVPQNLSASRPQDRQFILSSKKLLLSDSGFYLCAWSLLTGPEDQPQHFGDGTRLSIL.

The rearrangement links TRBV7-9 to TRBJ2-5, with a tentative D call TRBD2 (5 bases). Trimming shortened V by 2 bases and J by 2 bases, and 9 bases separated the two germline ends. This CDR3 region has 14 residues. Germline CDR1 SEHNR, CDR2 FQNEAQ (reference sequence). DNA of the CDR3: TGTGCCAGCAGCTTAAGTCGCGGGCAAGAGACCCAGTACTTC. Its protein is CASSLSRGQETQYF.

This clone was detected once. The chain uses TRBV21-1 and TRBJ2-7; the table's TRBD1 call for D was not verified on the DNA. TRBV21-1 is an annotated pseudogene. The CDR3 is 14 residues long. The DNA of the CDR3 is TGTGCCAGCCTAATGCTTGACAGGGCGAACGAGCAGTACTTC. It yields the protein CASLMLDRANEQYF.

The chain links TRBV9 to TRBJ1-1; D might be TRBD1 (6 bases). The CDR3 totals 13 residues. The germline gives CDR1 SGDLS, CDR2 YYNGEE. The germline V and J ends were trimmed by 3 bases and 3 bases, with 9 bases remaining between them. The CDR3 DNA sequence: TGTGCCAGCAGCGCAGGGGCCCACACTGAAGCTTTCTTT. Protein: CASSAGAHTEAFF. The whole variable domain, filled in from reference TRBV9 and TRBJ1-1, reads DSGVTQTPKHLITATGQRVTLRCSPRSGDLSVYWYQQSLDQGLQFLIQYYNGEERAKGNILERFSAQQFPDLHSELNLSSLELGDSALYFCASSAGAHTEAFFGQGTRLTVV.

The chain couples TRBV28 to TRBJ2-7; tentative D call: TRBD1 (7 bases). Germline CDR1 MDHEN, CDR2 SYDVKM. This CDR3 comprises 14 residues. V was cut by 7 bases and J by 4 bases, with 17 bases left in between. The DNA of the CDR3 is TGTGCCAGCATCAGGAGGGGACAGAGATACGAGCAGTACTTC. Residues: CASIRRGQRYEQYF.

The chain recombines TRBV9 with TRBJ2-3; a weak D match, TRBD1 (5 bases). The CDR3 totals 15 residues. CDR1 is SGDLS, CDR2 YYNGEE, per germline. V was shortened by 3 bases and J by 5 bases, with 16 bases between the two germline ends. The CDR3 loop is CASSADSGLGDTQYF. For the CDR3, the DNA is TGTGCCAGCAGCGCCGACTCAGGGTTGGGAGATACGCAGTATTTT.

The genes are TRBV9 and TRBJ2-7, with 9 bases identical to TRBD1. Germline trimming cut 0 bases from V and 5 bases from J; bases unmatched to any gene: 3. The CDR3 extends over 14 amino acids. Germline lookup yields CDR1 SGDLS and CDR2 YYNGEE. In nucleotides, the CDR3 is TGTGCCAGCAGCGTAGCGGACAGGGGAGACGAGCAGTACTTC. Its protein is CASSVADRGDEQYF.

Of note for this clone: At one of its ends the junction is not consistent with the germline gene, which may arise from a read error. V gene TRBV18 combines with J gene TRBJ1-2, with 9 bases that match TRBD1. Germline V CDR1 and CDR2: KGHSH, LQKENI. The CDR3 contains 12 residues. Here the CDR3 DNA reads TGTGCCAGCTCACCACCACAGGGGGCTTTTTTCTTC. It yields the protein CASSPPQGAFFF.

This clone turned up a few times. The V gene is TRBV5-6, the J gene TRBJ2-3; 8 positions agree with TRBD1. The CDR3 extends over 14 amino acids. Germline assignment: CDR1 SGHDT and CDR2 YYEEEE. V was pared by 2 bases and J by 3 bases, with 2 bases of the junction left unmatched. DNA of the CDR3: TGTGCCAGCAGCTTAGACAGGGGAACAGATACGCAGTATTTT. It encodes CASSLDRGTDTQYF.

This chain joins TRBV10-3 and TRBJ2-7; TRBD2 matches 7 bases. Germline CDR1 is ENHRY and CDR2 is SYGVKD. The CDR3 covers 12 residues. V trimming: 5 bases; J trimming: 2 bases; junction bases outside the gene matches: 0. The CDR3 loop is CAISSGTYEQYF. DNA of the CDR3: TGTGCCATCAGTAGCGGGACCTACGAGCAGTACTTC.

This clone was counted only a few times. The V and J genes are TRBV5-1 and TRBJ2-2; D perhaps matches TRBD2 (6 bases). V was pared by 3 bases and J by 8 bases, with 14 bases between. Germline loops: CDR1 SGHRS, CDR2 YFSETQ. This CDR3 region has 14 residues. This CDR3 is CASSWRASRGELFF. The CDR3 nucleotides read TGCGCCAGCAGCTGGAGGGCTAGCAGGGGGGAGCTGTTTTTT.

V is TRBV19 and J is TRBJ2-7, with TRBD1 matching 8 bases. The CDR3 runs 13 residues. The ends lost 8 bases at V and 2 bases at J; junction bases unmatched: 5. From germline, CDR1 is LNHDA and CDR2 SQIVND (reference sequence). The CDR3 here is CASGTGPPYEQYF. CDR3 coding DNA: TGTGCCAGTGGGACAGGACCCCCCTACGAGCAGTACTTC.